This TCR beta chain was obtained from a study of CD8 T cells in Susac syndrome. On the study more broadly: Within the sequenced group of Susac syndrome patients, over five showed active disease and about eight were in remission.

Random hexamers served to reverse transcribe roughly 0.45 to 1 ug RNA. TCRdb called the immunoSEQ multiplex PCR reads again in MiXCR, with one record for every CDR3 protein. The table lists about 150,000 distinct CDR3 sequences, roughly 95% of them singletons. This CDR3 is built from 14 residues. In germline, CDR1 is SGHAT, CDR2 FQNNGV. V lost 5 bases and J lost 0, with 10 bases in between. This clonotype was observed once. The receptor comes from a human donor with Susac syndrome. The gene calls are TRBV11-2 and TRBJ1-1; D is ambiguous. The sequencing input was CD4+ T cells from PBMCs. The CDR3 sequence: CASSETVLNTEAFF. CDR3 nucleotide sequence: TGTGCCAGCAGCGAGACTGTCCTGAACACTGAAGCTTTCTTT.